This TCR beta chain originates from a study of cytomegalovirus exposure and HLA in healthy donors. The overall study: Clustering assigned 81% of the roughly 400 genotyped donors to the Caucasian-associated ancestry cluster. The study's findings and limits: Of the V segments, some could not be distinguished, including TRBV6-2 and TRBV6-3, and were excluded. Previous analysis showed most TCR beta V segments were productive about 90% or about 30% of the time.

Points on this clone: Its matching antigen is unknown.

PCR involved 60 Vbeta and 13 Jbeta primers. Clones were sequenced by immunoSEQ multiplex PCR, and TCRdb holds only the in-frame ones, with some missing. The sample shows approximately 140,000 clones, around three quarters of them seen only once. The V and J ends lost 2 bases and 1 base respectively, with 4 bases between them. In germline, CDR1 is SEHNR, CDR2 FQNEAQ (reference sequence). The CDR3 is 13 residues long. Sequenced material: PBMCs. V is TRBV7-9 and J is TRBJ2-3; D unclear. The clonotype comes from a man aged 35 to 55 in good health and CMV-seropositive. The CDR3 protein is CASSLQGTDTQYF. The DNA for the CDR3 is TGTGCCAGCAGCTTACAGGGCACAGATACGCAGTATTTT.